This passage covers 20 T cell receptor beta chains from one sample sequenced in a study of blood T cell repertoires in COVID-19. Sequenced by immunoSEQ multiplex PCR; TCRdb stores in-frame clones only, minus some. The sample records 85,000 to 120,000 clones, more than 80% being singletons. The sequenced sample consisted of peripheral blood. Receptors originate from a human donor in a cohort sampled during active COVID-19.

The chain uses TRBV6-6 and TRBJ1-3; D may be TRBD1 (6 bases). V was cut by 6 bases and J by 4 bases, with 13 bases left in between. Germline values: CDR1 MNHNY, CDR2 SVGAGI (reference sequence). This CDR3 spans 14 amino acids. The CDR3 nucleotides are TGTGCCAGCAGCTTGTGGGGGCCAGGAAACACCATATATTTT. Amino acids: CASSLWGPGNTIYF.

This chain links TRBV29-1 with TRBJ2-3; TRBD1 matches at 7 bases. The CDR3 covers 14 residues. V lost 2 bases to trimming and J lost 2 bases; unmatched junction nucleotides: 4. Germline assignment: CDR1 SQVTM and CDR2 ANQGSEA. Written as DNA, the CDR3 is TGCAGCGTTGAACCGGGACAGCACACAGATACGCAGTATTTT. This gives the protein CSVEPGQHTDTQYF.

The chain combines TRBV5-6 with TRBJ2-5; tentative D call: TRBD1 (6 bases). Germline-derived CDR1 and CDR2 are SGHDT and YYEEEE. The CDR3 runs to 16 residues. V lost 4 bases and J lost 1, with 17 bases in between. DNA for the CDR3: TGTGCCAGCAGCAGGGGATCCGGGACACTCCAAGAGACCCAGTACTTC. Translated: CASSRGSGTLQETQYF.

The J gene is TRBJ1-2, the V gene TRBV5-4, with 7 bases that match TRBD1. This CDR3 is built from 14 residues. In germline, CDR1 is SGHNT, CDR2 YYREEE (reference sequence). The V segment lost 4 bases and the J segment 5 bases; nucleotides outside the gene matches: 8. CDR3 protein: CASSPSGQLYGYTF. The CDR3 bases are TGTGCCAGCAGCCCATCGGGACAGCTTTATGGCTACACCTTC.

The chain joins TRBV7-2 to TRBJ2-3; TRBD2 matches 9 bases. Trimming removed 4 bases from V and 0 bases from J; junction bases left unmatched: 8. In germline, CDR1 is SGHTA, CDR2 FQGNSA. The CDR3 spans 17 residues. In nucleotides, the CDR3 is TGTGCCAGCAGCTCCGATAGCGGGGGCCCTAGCACAGATACGCAGTATTTT. Protein: CASSSDSGGPSTDTQYF.

The chain recombines TRBV2 with TRBJ2-2, with 9 bases aligning to TRBD2. The CDR3 length is 14 residues. Germline values: CDR1 SNHLY, CDR2 FYNNEI. V shed 10 bases, J shed 5 bases, and the junction held 8 bases outside the gene matches. The DNA for the CDR3 is TGTGCCACTGCGCGGGGGGGATATACCGGGGAGCTGTTTTTT. This translates into CATARGGYTGELFF.

This clone was seen a few times. CDR3 sequence: CASSIGSWATGELFF. In DNA form, the CDR3 reads TGTGCCAGTAGTATTGGCTCCTGGGCAACCGGGGAGCTGTTTTTT. The V call is TRBV19, the J call TRBJ2-2, with unresolved D. The CDR3 is 15 residues long. Germline values: CDR1 LNHDA, CDR2 SQIVND (reference sequence). The V end lost 3 bases, the J end lost 5 bases, and 13 bases lay between the germline ends.

The chain combines TRBV2 with TRBJ2-2; 11 bases are a match to TRBD1. V lost 7 bases to trimming and J lost 6 bases; unmatched junction nucleotides: 4. The CDR3 length is 14 residues. The germline V gene encodes CDR1 SNHLY and CDR2 FYNNEI. The CDR3 DNA reads TGTGCCAGCACTGGACAGGGGGCGCCCGGGGAGCTGTTTTTT. It is translated as CASTGQGAPGELFF.

This clone was seen more than once but under ten times. The chain joins TRBV2 to TRBJ1-5, with D perhaps matching TRBD1 (6 bases). Trimming left V 7 bases short and J 1 base short, with 14 bases between. This CDR3 has 15 residues. Per the germline V gene, CDR1 is SNHLY and CDR2 is FYNNEI. CDR3 DNA sequence: TGTGCCAGCAAAACCATCGGACAGAGCAATCAGCCCCAGCATTTT. Its protein product is CASKTIGQSNQPQHF.

This chain links TRBV5-1 with TRBJ2-3, with 8 bases that match TRBD2. The CDR3 runs 14 residues. Germline V gene lookup returns CDR1 SGHRS and CDR2 YFSETQ. V shed 7 bases, J shed 1 base, and the junction held 5 bases outside the gene matches. CDR3 sequence: CASSGGAGTDTQYF. DNA of the CDR3: TGCGCCAGCTCGGGGGGGGCCGGCACAGATACGCAGTATTTT.

This chain links TRBV5-1 with TRBJ1-2; D uncertain. Germline V CDR1 and CDR2: SGHRS, YFSETQ. V was pared by 0 bases and J by 1 base, with 10 bases between. The CDR3 loop spans 15 amino acids. The CDR3 is CASSLEAGFNYGYTF. Written as DNA, the CDR3 is TGCGCCAGCAGCTTGGAGGCAGGCTTTAACTATGGCTACACCTTC.

The chain uses TRBV7-8 and TRBJ2-1, with TRBD2 identical over 11 bases. The CDR3 is 17 amino acids. V gave up 5 bases and J gave up 3 bases; unmatched junction bases: 9. Germline CDR1 reads SGHVS; CDR2 reads FQNEAQ. CDR3 sequence reads: CASSPSGGTRSYNEQFF. The CDR3 DNA is TGTGCCAGCAGCCCTAGCGGGGGGACCCGAAGCTACAATGAGCAGTTCTTC.

V is TRBV6-1 and J is TRBJ2-1; D perhaps matches TRBD1 (6 bases). Between the trimmed V and J ends, which lost 3 bases and 1 base, there was a span of 16 bases. Per the germline V gene, CDR1 is MNHNS and CDR2 is SASEGT. The CDR3 sequence is 17 residues long. CDR3 amino acids: CASSDRGFTLSYNEQFF. In DNA, the CDR3 is TGTGCCAGCAGTGACAGGGGCTTCACCCTTTCCTACAATGAGCAGTTCTTC.

V is TRBV11-2 and J is TRBJ2-5; 10 bases are shared with TRBD2. J was trimmed by 6 bases and V by 3 bases; bases with no gene match: 19. Germline V CDR1 and CDR2: SGHAT, FQNNGV. The CDR3 consists of 19 residues. The CDR3 bases are TGTGCCAGCAGCTTGGACAGGGTGTCTCCTAGCGGGGGATGGAAGACCCAGTACTTC. Its protein is CASSLDRVSPSGGWKTQYF.

The chain couples TRBV7-8 to TRBJ2-7; 7 bases are a match to TRBD1. The CDR3 runs to 14 residues. J lost 2 bases, V lost 5 bases, and 6 bases had no gene match. The V gene's germline CDR1 is SGHVS and CDR2 FQNEAQ. DNA for the CDR3: TGTGCCAGCAGCCCGGACAGGCTCACCTACGAGCAGTACTTC. Translated, it gives CASSPDRLTYEQYF.

About this clone: This CDR3 is also generated by other DNA sequences in the sample. The V gene is TRBV4-3, the J gene TRBJ1-6; 8 nucleotides agree with TRBD1. CDR1 is LGHNA, CDR2 YSLEER, per germline. V dropped 0 bases and J dropped 3; count of bases not matched to a gene: 7. The CDR3 is 18 residues long. The CDR3 coding sequence is TGCGCCAGCAGCCAAGACCCCGGACAGGGCCGCTATAATTCACCCCTCCACTTT. Translation: CASSQDPGQGRYNSPLHF.

The chain joins TRBV19 to TRBJ2-6, with 7 nucleotides matching TRBD2. Germline V CDR1 and CDR2: LNHDA, SQIVND (reference sequence). After removal of 6 bases from V and 1 base from J, the junction contained 12 bases not matched to a gene. The CDR3 totals 18 residues. The CDR3 DNA reads as TGTGCCAGTAGCCAAAGACGAGGGGAGGGATCTGGGGCCAACGTCCTGACTTTC. Its translation is CASSQRRGEGSGANVLTF.

The chain couples TRBV6-1 to TRBJ2-3; 7 nucleotides align to TRBD1. Germline CDR1 MNHNS, CDR2 SASEGT. The CDR3 sequence is 17 residues long. After removal of 0 bases from V and 0 bases from J, the junction contained 6 bases not matched to a gene. The CDR3 DNA sequence: TGTGCCAGCAGTGAAGCTCCTCTGGGACAGAGCACAGATACGCAGTATTTT. It codes for CASSEAPLGQSTDTQYF.

The count of this clone is one. V gene TRBV6-2 or TRBV6-3 combines with J gene TRBJ1-1; D gene ambiguous. Germline V gene sequence: CDR1 MNHEY, CDR2 SVGEGT. The CDR3 length is 15 residues. The ends were cut back, 2 bases at V and 1 base at J, with 11 bases in the middle. The CDR3 sequence is CASSYALPGNTEAFF. CDR3 coding DNA: TGTGCCAGCAGTTACGCCCTCCCGGGGAACACTGAAGCTTTCTTT.

The chain carries TRBV7-9 and TRBJ2-5, with 16 bases aligning to TRBD2. The CDR3 contains 17 residues. V lost 5 bases and J lost 5; bases outside the gene matches: 8. CDR1 SEHNR and CDR2 FQNEAQ come from the germline V gene (reference sequence). The CDR3: CASSTGTSGGGQETQYF. The CDR3, as DNA: TGTGCCAGCAGCACCGGGACTAGCGGGGGGGGACAGGAGACCCAGTACTTC.